Each of the 25 T cell receptor beta chains below was sequenced from the same sample in a study of cytotoxic CD8 clonotypes in ibrutinib-treated CLL. The protocol was immunoSEQ multiplex PCR, while the TCRdb copy is restricted to in-frame clones and leaves out a portion. The table shows fewer than 100,000 clones, with roughly 77% occurring only once. The sample was PBMCs, taken after 12 months of ibrutinib treatment. All receptors come from a human donor with chronic lymphocytic leukemia.

This clone came up a few times. V gene TRBV7-9 combines with J gene TRBJ1-1; tentatively, D is TRBD1 (6 bases). The CDR3 is 12 residues long. Between the trimmed V and J ends, which lost 5 bases and 8 bases, there was a span of 12 bases. The germline gives CDR1 SEHNR, CDR2 FQNEAQ (reference sequence). The DNA for the CDR3 is TGTGCCAGCAGCCGGGGGACACCCGAAGCTTTCTTT. It translates to CASSRGTPEAFF.

This chain links TRBV2 with TRBJ2-7, with 7 bases aligning to TRBD2. The germline gives CDR1 SNHLY, CDR2 FYNNEI. CDR3 length: 13 residues. Unmatched junction bases numbered 8, after V lost 11 bases and J lost 1 base. The CDR3 here is CAGRLAGSYEQYF. The DNA for the CDR3 is TGTGCCGGCCGACTAGCAGGGTCCTACGAGCAGTACTTC.

V is TRBV19 and J is TRBJ2-3, with 7 nucleotides matching TRBD2. The CDR3 is made up of 16 amino acids. Germline V gene lookup returns CDR1 LNHDA and CDR2 SQIVND (reference sequence). The J segment lost 1 base and the V segment lost 7 bases, leaving 11 bases of the junction unmatched. For the CDR3, the DNA is TGTGCCAGTACCCCCCTCGGGCTAGCGGGCACAGATACGCAGTATTTT. This codes for CASTPLGLAGTDTQYF.

The rearrangement uses TRBV9 and TRBJ2-3; 9 nucleotides match TRBD2. V dropped 4 bases and J dropped 3; count of bases not matched to a gene: 18. The CDR3 extends over 19 amino acids. Germline CDR1 and CDR2: SGDLS and YYNGEE. The DNA of the CDR3 is TGTGCCAGCAGCCCAGACGACCCCGTGCGACTAGCGGATACAGATACGCAGTATTTT. Its protein is CASSPDDPVRLADTDTQYF.

This clone occurred once. V is TRBV19 and J is TRBJ2-5, with D maybe TRBD1 (5 bases). The CDR3 length is 15 residues. V was trimmed by 3 bases and J by 0 bases, leaving 11 bases between them. Looked up from germline, CDR1 is LNHDA and CDR2 is SQIVND (reference sequence). CDR3 DNA sequence: TGTGCCAGTAGTATCCGAACAGGCTACCAAGAGACCCAGTACTTC. Translating it yields CASSIRTGYQETQYF.

The rearrangement links TRBV5-1 to TRBJ1-1; no firm D call. The CDR3 runs to 14 residues. With 0 bases removed from V and 1 base from J, the gap between germline ends came to 7 bases. In germline, CDR1 is SGHRS, CDR2 YFSETQ. Written as DNA, the CDR3 is TGCGCCAGCAGCTTGGGGGCAGCGAACACTGAAGCTTTCTTT. This encodes CASSLGAANTEAFF.

The chain is built from TRBV6-5 and TRBJ2-3, with 7 bases that match TRBD1. Losses at the gene ends were 4 bases for V and 2 bases for J; bases not matched to a gene: 3. CDR3 length equals 14 residues. CDR1 MNHEY and CDR2 SVGAGI come from the germline V gene. In nucleotides, the CDR3 is TGTGCCAGCAGTTTTAGGGGGCCCACAGATACGCAGTATTTT. Protein product: CASSFRGPTDTQYF.

The rearrangement links TRBV18 to TRBJ2-7, with a tentative D call TRBD1 (5 bases). V was cut by 1 base and J by 2 bases, with 9 bases left in between. The germline V gene has CDR1 KGHSH and CDR2 LQKENI. CDR3 length: 14 amino acids. The CDR3 here is CASSPQGIPYEQYF. The CDR3 nucleotides are TGTGCCAGCTCACCACAGGGGATCCCCTACGAGCAGTACTTC.

In DNA, the CDR3 is TGTGCCAGCAGTTACCGGGACAGGGGGGGTGATGGCTACACCTTC. Translating it yields CASSYRDRGGDGYTF. The genes are TRBV6-5 and TRBJ1-2; 11 positions match TRBD1. Germline loops: CDR1 MNHEY, CDR2 SVGAGI. The CDR3 contains 15 residues. The ends lost 2 bases at V and 6 bases at J; junction bases unmatched: 5.

The rearrangement uses TRBV19 and TRBJ2-1, with a weak D call TRBD2 (6 bases). This CDR3 comprises 11 residues. Germline CDR1 LNHDA, CDR2 SQIVND (reference sequence). V lost 6 bases to trimming and J lost 7 bases, with 7 bases between them. CDR3 amino acids: CASREGNEQFF. CDR3 in DNA: TGTGCCAGTAGGGAGGGGAATGAGCAGTTCTTC.

This clone was seen only a few times. J is TRBJ2-7 and V is TRBV28; D remains ambiguous. V was shortened by 7 bases and J by 0 bases, with 10 bases between the two germline ends. This CDR3 has 13 residues. Germline CDR1 is MDHEN and CDR2 is SYDVKM. The CDR3 coding sequence is TGTGCCAGCATCCGGCAGAACTCCTACGAGCAGTACTTC. It translates to CASIRQNSYEQYF.

The chain employs TRBV28 and TRBJ1-6; D is ambiguous. The CDR3 sequence is 16 residues long. From germline, CDR1 is MDHEN and CDR2 SYDVKM. V was trimmed by 5 bases and J by 4 bases, leaving 15 bases between them. CDR3 in DNA: TGTGCCAGCAGTCCCGGAAGGGTATGGTATAATTCACCCCTCCACTTT. Its translation is CASSPGRVWYNSPLHF.

The chain employs TRBV5-4 and TRBJ1-2; D might be TRBD1 (6 bases). Per germline, CDR1 SGHNT and CDR2 YYREEE (reference sequence). The CDR3 contains 13 residues. V shed 4 bases and J shed 4 bases, with 11 bases lying between them. The DNA of the CDR3 is TGTGCCAGCAGCACCGACAGGACCTATGGCTACACCTTC. Its protein is CASSTDRTYGYTF.

This clone was found once. The chain carries TRBV5-5 and TRBJ2-5; D possibly uses TRBD1 or TRBD2 (6 bases each). CDR3 length equals 13 residues. Looked up from germline, CDR1 is SGHKS and CDR2 is YYEKEE (reference sequence). V lost 7 bases to trimming and J lost 1 base, with 11 bases between them. CDR3: CASGGHAQETQYF. The CDR3 coding sequence is TGTGCCAGCGGGGGGCACGCCCAAGAGACCCAGTACTTC.

In this sample, this clone turned up many times. The rearrangement uses TRBV4-2 and TRBJ1-2, with a possible D match to TRBD1 (5 bases). The length of the CDR3 is 16 residues. Trimming removed 3 bases at V and 4 bases at J, with 18 bases between. From germline, CDR1 is LGHNA and CDR2 YNFKEQ. CDR3: CASSQGSGRGGYGYTF. CDR3 DNA: TGTGCCAGCAGCCAGGGCTCCGGACGGGGCGGCTATGGCTACACCTTC.

This rearrangement joins TRBV4-3 to TRBJ1-2; 7 positions match TRBD1. Losses at the gene ends were 3 bases for V and 5 bases for J; bases not matched to a gene: 6. Germline V gives CDR1 LGHNA, CDR2 YSLEER. This CDR3 has 14 residues. CDR3 region: CASSQWKGAYGYTF. In DNA, the CDR3 is TGCGCCAGCAGCCAGTGGAAGGGGGCTTATGGCTACACCTTC.

The chain joins TRBV18 to TRBJ2-2; 7 bases map to TRBD1. The junction had 2 bases not matched to a gene; V was cut back by 4 bases and J by 6 bases. This CDR3 has 13 residues. The germline gives CDR1 KGHSH, CDR2 LQKENI. The chain's CDR3 is CASSQGAAGELFF. The CDR3, as DNA: TGTGCCAGCTCACAGGGGGCCGCCGGGGAGCTGTTTTTT.

CDR3 loop: CASSLGAQREGSYEQYF. The DNA for the CDR3 is TGTGCCAGCAGCTTGGGGGCCCAGCGGGAGGGCTCCTACGAGCAGTACTTC. This chain uses TRBV5-4 with TRBJ2-7; 10 bases agree with TRBD2. The junction had 6 bases not matched to a gene; V was cut back by 0 bases and J by 0 bases. The CDR3 spans 17 residues. Germline assignment: CDR1 SGHNT and CDR2 YYREEE (reference sequence).

At least ten counts were recorded for this clone. This sequence joins TRBV18 and TRBJ1-5; 7 nucleotides match TRBD1. V lost 5 bases, J lost 2 bases, and 6 bases stayed unmatched. From germline, CDR1 is KGHSH and CDR2 LQKENI. The CDR3 sequence is 15 residues long. In DNA form, the CDR3 reads TGTGCCAGCTCAACAGGGGTTTCTGGCAATCAGCCCCAGCATTTT. Protein product: CASSTGVSGNQPQHF. Full variable domain (remainder filled in from reference TRBV18 and TRBJ1-5): NAGVMQNPRHLVRRRGQEARLRCSPMKGHSHVYWYRQLPEEGLKFMVYLQKENIIDESGMPKERFSAEFPKEGPSILRIQQVVRGDSAAYFCASSTGVSGNQPQHFGDGTRLSIL.

J is TRBJ2-5 and V is TRBV5-1; D is undetermined. Germline CDR1 reads SGHRS; CDR2 reads YFSETQ. This CDR3 spans 11 amino acids. The germline V and J ends were trimmed by 5 bases and 2 bases, with 4 bases remaining between them. The CDR3: CASRQQETQYF. CDR3 nucleotide sequence: TGCGCCAGCAGGCAACAAGAGACCCAGTACTTC.

The V gene is TRBV10-3, the J gene TRBJ2-2; the match to TRBD1 covers 8 bases. Trimming cost V 7 bases and J 5 bases; bases outside gene matches: 9. Germline V CDR1 and CDR2: ENHRY, SYGVKD. The CDR3 sequence is 15 residues long. Here the CDR3 reads CAIMTGEAGTGELFF. In DNA, the CDR3 is TGTGCCATCATGACAGGGGAGGCGGGAACCGGGGAGCTGTTTTTT.

The rearrangement uses TRBV4-3 and TRBJ1-2, with 7 bases aligning to TRBD1. Germline V gene lookup returns CDR1 LGHNA and CDR2 YSLEER. J gave up 2 bases and V 0 bases, and 3 bases lay outside the gene matches. This CDR3 contains 15 residues. The CDR3 sequence: CASSQEETGNYGYTF. The CDR3 region has the DNA TGCGCCAGCAGCCAAGAGGAGACAGGGAACTATGGCTACACCTTC.

About this clone itself: Other DNA sequences of this sample code for an identical CDR3. The CDR3 coding sequence is TGCAGCGTTGAATTAGTGGGAGTAGTGACCCAGTACTTC. This sequence encodes CSVELVGVVTQYF. The chain recombines TRBV29-1 with TRBJ2-5, with a weak D call TRBD2 (5 bases). The germline V gene encodes CDR1 SQVTM and CDR2 ANQGSEA. The CDR3 runs to 13 residues. Trimming left V 2 bases short and J 7 bases short, with 14 bases between.

J is TRBJ1-2 and V is TRBV28, with D tentatively TRBD1 (6 bases). This CDR3 is built from 16 residues. V shed 6 bases and J shed 0 bases, with 17 bases lying between them. The germline V gene encodes CDR1 MDHEN and CDR2 SYDVKM. The DNA of the CDR3 is TGTGCCAGCAGCTGGGGGGCGGGGGCCGCTAACTATGGCTACACCTTC. It codes for CASSWGAGAANYGYTF.

The chain employs TRBV11-3 and TRBJ1-1; D remains unclear. This CDR3 has 13 amino acids. V lost 5 bases to trimming and J lost 5 bases, with 12 bases between them. The germline CDR1 and CDR2 sequences are SGHNT and YENEEA. CDR3: CASSVGMGTEAFF. The CDR3 coding sequence is TGTGCCAGCAGCGTGGGTATGGGGACTGAAGCTTTCTTT.